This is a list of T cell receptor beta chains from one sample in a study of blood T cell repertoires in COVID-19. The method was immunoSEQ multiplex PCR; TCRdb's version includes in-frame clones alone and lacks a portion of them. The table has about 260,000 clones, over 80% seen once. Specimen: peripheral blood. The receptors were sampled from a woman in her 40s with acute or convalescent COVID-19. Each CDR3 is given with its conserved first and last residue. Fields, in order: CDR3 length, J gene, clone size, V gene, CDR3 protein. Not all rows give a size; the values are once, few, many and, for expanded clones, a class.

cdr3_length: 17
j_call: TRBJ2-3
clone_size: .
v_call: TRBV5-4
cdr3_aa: CASSLLGQGGRSDTQYF

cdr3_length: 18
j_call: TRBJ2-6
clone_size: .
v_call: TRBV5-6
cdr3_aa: CASSRTGGARSGANVLTF

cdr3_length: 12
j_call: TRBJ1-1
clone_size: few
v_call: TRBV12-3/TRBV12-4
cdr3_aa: CASSFRGETAFF

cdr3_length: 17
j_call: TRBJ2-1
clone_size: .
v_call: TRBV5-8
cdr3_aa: CASSFASGGALYNEQFF

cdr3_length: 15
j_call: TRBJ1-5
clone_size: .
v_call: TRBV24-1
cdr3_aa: CATSDSTVSNQPQHF

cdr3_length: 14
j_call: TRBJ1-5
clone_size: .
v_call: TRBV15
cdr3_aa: CATSRQGYNQPQHF

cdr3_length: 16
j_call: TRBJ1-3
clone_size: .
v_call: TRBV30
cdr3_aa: CAWSEKQGSSGNTIYF

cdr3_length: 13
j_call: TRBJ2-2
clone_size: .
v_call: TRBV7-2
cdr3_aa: CASSLQRTGELFF

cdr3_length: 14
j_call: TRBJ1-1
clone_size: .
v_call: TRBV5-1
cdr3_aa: CASDQGTANTEAFF

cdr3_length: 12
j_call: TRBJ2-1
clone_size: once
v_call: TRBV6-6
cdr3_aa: CASSYPGNEQFF

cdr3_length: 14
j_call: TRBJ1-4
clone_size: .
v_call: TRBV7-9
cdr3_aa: CASSLARGWEKLFF

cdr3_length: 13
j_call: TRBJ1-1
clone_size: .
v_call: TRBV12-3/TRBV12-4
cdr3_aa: CASSHGRDTEAFF

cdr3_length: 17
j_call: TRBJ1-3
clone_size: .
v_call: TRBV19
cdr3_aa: CASSILGRGPGGNTIYF

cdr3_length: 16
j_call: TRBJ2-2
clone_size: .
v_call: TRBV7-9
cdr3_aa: CASSAGGLANTGELFF

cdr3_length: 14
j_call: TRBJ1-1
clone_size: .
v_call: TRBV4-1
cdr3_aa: CASSQHPGDPEAFF

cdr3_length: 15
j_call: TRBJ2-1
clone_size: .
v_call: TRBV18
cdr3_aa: CASSPSPGLGDEQFF

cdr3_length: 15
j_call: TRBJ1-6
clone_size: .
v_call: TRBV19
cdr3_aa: CASHRTGGNNSPLHF

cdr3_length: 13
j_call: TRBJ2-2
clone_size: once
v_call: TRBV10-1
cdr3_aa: CASSVRRTGELFF

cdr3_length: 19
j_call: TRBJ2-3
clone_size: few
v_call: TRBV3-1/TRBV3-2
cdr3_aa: CASSQDIPSGALFADTQYF

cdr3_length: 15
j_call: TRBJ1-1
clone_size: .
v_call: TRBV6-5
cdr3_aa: CASSTSGGGGTEAFF

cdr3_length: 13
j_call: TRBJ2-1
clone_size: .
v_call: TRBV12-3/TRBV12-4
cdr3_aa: CASINSGGHEQFF

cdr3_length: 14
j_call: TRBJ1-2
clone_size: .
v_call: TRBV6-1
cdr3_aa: CASSEARGNYGYTF

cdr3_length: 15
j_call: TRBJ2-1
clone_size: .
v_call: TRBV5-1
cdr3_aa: CASSFSGGAYNEQFF

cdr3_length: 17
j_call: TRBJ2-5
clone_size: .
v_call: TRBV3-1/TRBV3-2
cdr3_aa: CASTAVFSGDFPGTQYF

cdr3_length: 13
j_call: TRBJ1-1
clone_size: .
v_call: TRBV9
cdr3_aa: CASRNPAGTEAFF

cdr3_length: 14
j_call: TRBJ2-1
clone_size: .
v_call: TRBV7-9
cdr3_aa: CASSLNQGSNEQFF

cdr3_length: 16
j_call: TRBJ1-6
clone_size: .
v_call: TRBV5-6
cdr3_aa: CASSTDRGTYNSPLHF

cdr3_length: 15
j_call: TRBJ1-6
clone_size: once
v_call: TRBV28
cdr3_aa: CASSSPQGADSPLHF

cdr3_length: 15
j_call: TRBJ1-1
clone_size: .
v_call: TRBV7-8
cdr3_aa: CASSLESRANTEAFF

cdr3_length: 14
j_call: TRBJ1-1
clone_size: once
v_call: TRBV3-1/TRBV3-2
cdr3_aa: CASSQGLGDTEAFF

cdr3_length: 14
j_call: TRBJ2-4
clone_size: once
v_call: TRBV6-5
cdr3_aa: CASRTTSGQNIQYF

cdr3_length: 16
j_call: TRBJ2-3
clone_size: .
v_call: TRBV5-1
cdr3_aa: CASSWTSGGGTDTQYF